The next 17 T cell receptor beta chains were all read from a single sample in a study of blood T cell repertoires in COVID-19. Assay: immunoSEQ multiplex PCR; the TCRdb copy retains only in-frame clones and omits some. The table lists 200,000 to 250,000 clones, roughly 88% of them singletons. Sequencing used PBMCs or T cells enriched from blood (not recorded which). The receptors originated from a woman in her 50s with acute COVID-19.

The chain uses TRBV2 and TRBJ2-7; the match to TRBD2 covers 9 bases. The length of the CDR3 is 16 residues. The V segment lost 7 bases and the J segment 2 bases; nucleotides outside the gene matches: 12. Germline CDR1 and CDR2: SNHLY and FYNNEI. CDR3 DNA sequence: TGTGCCAGCACCACCGGACTCGCGGGGGGGGCCTACGAGCAGTACTTC. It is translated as CASTTGLAGGAYEQYF. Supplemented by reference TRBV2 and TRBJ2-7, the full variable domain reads EPEVTQTPSHQVTQMGQEVILRCVPISNHLYFYWYRQILGQKVEFLVSFYNNEISEKSEIFDDQFSVERPDGSNFTLKIRSTKLEDSAMYFCASTTGLAGGAYEQYFGPGTRLTVT.

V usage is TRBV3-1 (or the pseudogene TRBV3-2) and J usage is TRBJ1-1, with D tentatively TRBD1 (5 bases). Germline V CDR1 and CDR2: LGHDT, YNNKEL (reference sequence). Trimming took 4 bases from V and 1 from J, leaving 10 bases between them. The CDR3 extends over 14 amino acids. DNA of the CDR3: TGTGCCAGCAGCCGCAGGACACAGAACACTGAAGCTTTCTTT. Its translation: CASSRRTQNTEAFF.

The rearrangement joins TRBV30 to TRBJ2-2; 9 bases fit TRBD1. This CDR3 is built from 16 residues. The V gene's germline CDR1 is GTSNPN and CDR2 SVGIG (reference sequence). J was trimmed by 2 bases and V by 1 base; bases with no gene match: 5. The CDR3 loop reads CAWSAGTGINTGELFF. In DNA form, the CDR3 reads TGTGCCTGGAGTGCCGGGACAGGGATAAACACCGGGGAGCTGTTTTTT.

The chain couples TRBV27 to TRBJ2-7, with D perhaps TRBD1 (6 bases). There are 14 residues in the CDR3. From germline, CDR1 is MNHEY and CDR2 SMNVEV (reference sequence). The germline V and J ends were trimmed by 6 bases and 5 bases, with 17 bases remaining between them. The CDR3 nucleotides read TGTGCCAGCAGCCTATTGGGCAGGGGCCACGAGCAGTACTTC. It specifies CASSLLGRGHEQYF.

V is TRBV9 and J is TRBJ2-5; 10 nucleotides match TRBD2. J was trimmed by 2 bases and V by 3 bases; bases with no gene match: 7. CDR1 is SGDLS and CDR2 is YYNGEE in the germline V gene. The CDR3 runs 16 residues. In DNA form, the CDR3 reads TGTGCCAGCAGCGCCACTAGCGGGACGGGGCAAGAGACCCAGTACTTC. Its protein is CASSATSGTGQETQYF. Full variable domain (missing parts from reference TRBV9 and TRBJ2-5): DSGVTQTPKHLITATGQRVTLRCSPRSGDLSVYWYQQSLDQGLQFLIQYYNGEERAKGNILERFSAQQFPDLHSELNLSSLELGDSALYFCASSATSGTGQETQYFGPGTRLLVL.

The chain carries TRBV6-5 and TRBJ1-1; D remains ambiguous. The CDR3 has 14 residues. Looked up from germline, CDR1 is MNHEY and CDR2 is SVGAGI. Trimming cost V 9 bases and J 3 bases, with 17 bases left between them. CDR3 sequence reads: CASGFGSRDTEAFF. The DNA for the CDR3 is TGTGCCAGTGGATTTGGAAGTCGGGACACTGAAGCTTTCTTT.

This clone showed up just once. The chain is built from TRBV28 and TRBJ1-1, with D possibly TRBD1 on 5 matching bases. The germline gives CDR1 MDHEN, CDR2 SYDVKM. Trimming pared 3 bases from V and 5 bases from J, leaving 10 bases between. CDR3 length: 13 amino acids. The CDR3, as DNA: TGTGCCAGCAGTTTTCGGGGGGGGACTGAAGCTTTCTTT. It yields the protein CASSFRGGTEAFF.

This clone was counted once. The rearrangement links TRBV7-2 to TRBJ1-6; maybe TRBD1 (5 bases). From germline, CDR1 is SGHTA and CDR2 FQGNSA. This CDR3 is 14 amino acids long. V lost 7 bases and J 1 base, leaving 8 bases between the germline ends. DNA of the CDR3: TGTGCCAGCAAGGGGTCGTCCTATAATTCACCCCTCCACTTT. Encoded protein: CASKGSSYNSPLHF.

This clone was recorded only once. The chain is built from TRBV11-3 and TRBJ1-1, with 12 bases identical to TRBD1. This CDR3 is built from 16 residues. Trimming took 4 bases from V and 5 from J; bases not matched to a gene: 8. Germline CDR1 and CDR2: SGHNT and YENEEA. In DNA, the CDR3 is TGTGCCAGCAGCTCACGCCAGGGACAGGGGGCGACTGAAGCTTTCTTT. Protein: CASSSRQGQGATEAFF.

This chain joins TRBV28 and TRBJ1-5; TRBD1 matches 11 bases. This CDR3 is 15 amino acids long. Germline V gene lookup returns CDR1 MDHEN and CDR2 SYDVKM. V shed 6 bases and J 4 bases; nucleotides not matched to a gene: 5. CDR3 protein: CASRVDRGPNQPQHF. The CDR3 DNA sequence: TGTGCCAGCAGAGTGGACAGGGGGCCTAATCAGCCCCAGCATTTT. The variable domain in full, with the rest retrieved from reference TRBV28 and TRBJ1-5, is DVKVTQSSRYLVKRTGEKVFLECVQDMDHENMFWYRQDPGLGLRLIYFSYDVKMKEKGDIPEGYSVSREKKERFSLILESASTNQTSMYLCASRVDRGPNQPQHFGDGTRLSIL.

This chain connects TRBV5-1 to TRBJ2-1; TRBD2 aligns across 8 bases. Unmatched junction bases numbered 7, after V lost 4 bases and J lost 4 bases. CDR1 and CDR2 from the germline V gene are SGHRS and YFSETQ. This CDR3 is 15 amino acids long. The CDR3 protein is CASSQGLDSYNEQFF. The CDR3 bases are TGCGCCAGCAGCCAGGGACTAGATAGTTACAATGAGCAGTTCTTC.

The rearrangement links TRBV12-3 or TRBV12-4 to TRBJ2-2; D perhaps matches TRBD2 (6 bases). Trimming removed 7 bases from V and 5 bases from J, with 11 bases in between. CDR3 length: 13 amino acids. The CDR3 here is CASKEGRTGELFF. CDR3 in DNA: TGTGCCAGCAAGGAGGGGCGAACCGGGGAGCTGTTTTTT.

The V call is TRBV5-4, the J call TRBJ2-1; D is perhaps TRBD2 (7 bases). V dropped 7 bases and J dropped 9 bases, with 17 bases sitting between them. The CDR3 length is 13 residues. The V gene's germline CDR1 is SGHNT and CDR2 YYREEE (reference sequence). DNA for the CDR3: TGTGCCAGCCCAGCCGGACTAGGGGGTGAGCAGTTCTTC. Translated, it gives CASPAGLGGEQFF.

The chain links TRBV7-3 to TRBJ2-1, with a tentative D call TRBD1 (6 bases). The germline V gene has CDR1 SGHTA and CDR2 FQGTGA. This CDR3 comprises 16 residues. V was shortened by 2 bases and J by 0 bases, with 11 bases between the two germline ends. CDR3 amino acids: CASSLQGSSSYNEQFF. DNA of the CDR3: TGTGCCAGCAGCTTACAGGGGTCCAGCTCCTACAATGAGCAGTTCTTC.

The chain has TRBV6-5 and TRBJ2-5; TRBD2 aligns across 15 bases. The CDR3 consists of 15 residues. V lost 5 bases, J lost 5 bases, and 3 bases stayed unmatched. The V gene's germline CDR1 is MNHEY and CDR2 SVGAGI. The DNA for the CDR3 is TGTGCCAGCAGTACCGGACTAGCGGGGGGGGAGACCCAGTACTTC. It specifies CASSTGLAGGETQYF.

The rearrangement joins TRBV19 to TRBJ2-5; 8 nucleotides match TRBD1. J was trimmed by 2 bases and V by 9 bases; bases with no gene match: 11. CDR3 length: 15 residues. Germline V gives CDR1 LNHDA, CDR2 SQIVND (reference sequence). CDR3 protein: CASNHPNRGQETQYF. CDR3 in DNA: TGTGCCAGCAATCACCCCAACAGGGGGCAAGAGACCCAGTACTTC.

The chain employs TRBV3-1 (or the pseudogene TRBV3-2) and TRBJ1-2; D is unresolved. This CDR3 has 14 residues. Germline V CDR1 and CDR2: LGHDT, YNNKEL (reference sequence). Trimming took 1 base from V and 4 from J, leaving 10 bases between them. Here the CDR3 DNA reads TGTGCCAGCAGCCAAGGGCCATCAGGCTATGGCTACACCTTC. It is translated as CASSQGPSGYGYTF.